This T cell receptor (beta chain) was obtained from a study of blood T cell repertoires in COVID-19. Study at large: The United States, Italy and Spain provided the acute and convalescent COVID-19 samples. PBMCs, B-cell-depleted T cells, or T cells provided the cDNA or gDNA that made up the material.

This CDR3 is built from 16 residues. CDR1 and CDR2 (germline): LNHNV, YYDKDF (reference sequence). Trimming took 8 bases from V and 1 from J; bases not matched to a gene: 7. Method: immunoSEQ multiplex PCR; TCRdb's copy keeps in-frame clones and lacks some. The table has about 160,000 clones, about 87% seen once; the top ten hold roughly 3.9%. The chain recombines TRBV15 with TRBJ2-7, with TRBD2 matching over 14 bases. Sequenced: peripheral blood. The sequence came from a woman aged 60-75 years who had recovered from COVID-19. The CDR3 DNA sequence: TGTGCCACCTCTTCGGGACTAGCGGGGGCTTCCTACGAGCAGTACTTC. This sequence encodes CATSSGLAGASYEQYF.